The present TCR beta chain was sequenced within a study of T cells after yellow fever vaccination. Across the whole study: In the case of low-cell-number fractions, SMART-Seq v4 Ultra Low Input was used for preparation.

V dropped 2 bases and J dropped 8; count of bases not matched to a gene: 11. The germline V gene encodes CDR1 LGHNA and CDR2 YSLEER. CDR3 length: 16 amino acids. TCRdb fed the 5' RACE reads into MiXCR, producing one record per CDR3 protein. This sample yields a few hundred thousand distinct CDR3 sequences, of which less than 9.5% are seen a single time; about 3.7% belongs to the top ten. This specimen was CD4+ T cells sorted from PBMCs, taken 5 days after the yellow fever booster vaccination. V usage is TRBV4-3 and J usage is TRBJ1-3; the match to TRBD1 covers 8 bases. The sequence was collected from a man younger than 35 who received the YFV17D yellow fever vaccine. The CDR3 is CASSQLTGVKVDTIYF. CDR3 coding DNA: TGCGCCAGCAGCCAATTGACAGGGGTTAAAGTAGACACCATATATTTT.